Below, 20 T cell receptor beta chains from the same sample are listed, as sequenced in a study of cytomegalovirus exposure and HLA in healthy donors. With 60 Vbeta and 13 Jbeta primers, the PCR was carried out. This table comes from immunoSEQ multiplex PCR, and its TCRdb copy is limited to in-frame clones, with some not included. There are 100,000 to 150,000 clones in the sample; roughly four fifths occur only once, and about 1.8% lies in the top ten. The specimen sequenced was PBMCs. The receptors derive from a woman in her forties or fifties in good health and CMV-seronegative.

The chain employs TRBV9 and TRBJ2-7; D is perhaps TRBD1 (5 bases). V dropped 4 bases and J dropped 1 base, with 9 bases sitting between them. The length of the CDR3 is 13 residues. The germline V gene encodes CDR1 SGDLS and CDR2 YYNGEE. The CDR3 here is CASSPRQSYEQYF. The CDR3 region has the DNA TGTGCCAGCAGCCCCAGACAGTCCTACGAGCAGTACTTC.

This rearrangement joins TRBV4-2 to TRBJ1-2; TRBD1 matches at 7 bases. The CDR3 loop spans 15 amino acids. With 1 base clipped from V and 3 bases from J, the junction kept 5 bases outside the gene matches. Germline V gene sequence: CDR1 LGHNA, CDR2 YNFKEQ. The CDR3 protein is CASSQAGGIDYGYTF. The CDR3 DNA reads TGTGCCAGCAGCCAAGCAGGGGGGATCGACTATGGCTACACCTTC.

The rearrangement links TRBV4-1 to TRBJ2-1; TRBD2 matches at 10 bases. This CDR3 has 15 amino acids. Germline-derived CDR1 and CDR2 are MGHRA and YSYEKL. Trimming took 0 bases from V and 10 from J; bases not matched to a gene: 6. CDR3 protein: CASSQDPVLAGEQFF. In nucleotides, the CDR3 is TGCGCCAGCAGCCAAGATCCGGTACTAGCGGGAGAGCAGTTCTTC.

The chain recombines TRBV19 with TRBJ2-2; possibly TRBD1 for D (6 bases). There are 15 residues in the CDR3. Trimming took 7 bases from V and 2 from J, leaving 14 bases between them. CDR1 is LNHDA, CDR2 SQIVND, per germline (reference sequence). In nucleotides, the CDR3 is TGTGCCAGTATGCAGGGGATGTTTAACACCGGGGAGCTGTTTTTT. Its translation is CASMQGMFNTGELFF.

The gene calls are TRBV6-1 and TRBJ1-2; 9 bases match TRBD1. CDR1 and CDR2 (germline): MNHNS, SASEGT. Trimming at V came to 1 base and at J to 0 bases, leaving 6 bases not matched to a gene. This CDR3 region has 17 residues. In DNA form, the CDR3 reads TGTGCCAGCAGTGAAGGGGACAGGGCCCGAGCTAACTATGGCTACACCTTC. This codes for CASSEGDRARANYGYTF.

The chain recombines TRBV6-5 with TRBJ1-1; no definite D call. The CDR3 totals 16 residues. V was pared by 2 bases and J by 0 bases, with 13 bases between. Germline CDR1 and CDR2: MNHEY and SVGAGI. The CDR3 is CASSYAAPGMNTEAFF. The DNA for the CDR3 is TGTGCCAGCAGTTACGCCGCCCCAGGAATGAACACTGAAGCTTTCTTT.

The rearrangement links TRBV13 to TRBJ2-5; D is perhaps TRBD1 (6 bases). The germline V gene encodes CDR1 PRHDT and CDR2 FYEKMQ (reference sequence). The CDR3 has 19 amino acids. The germline V and J ends were trimmed by 1 base and 2 bases, with 23 bases remaining between them. The DNA for the CDR3 is TGTGCCAGCAGCTTAGTTCGGGCAGGGGTCGAGCCCGGACAAGAGACCCAGTACTTC. This encodes CASSLVRAGVEPGQETQYF.

This chain links TRBV5-1 with TRBJ2-3; possible D gene TRBD2, 6 bases. The CDR3 length is 16 residues. V was pared by 0 bases and J by 9 bases, with 20 bases between. Germline values: CDR1 SGHRS, CDR2 YFSETQ. The CDR3 is CASSLAPGETYQTQYF. The CDR3 region has the DNA TGCGCCAGCAGCTTGGCGCCGGGAGAGACTTACCAAACGCAGTATTTT.

The J gene is TRBJ1-1, the V gene TRBV5-1, with D uncertain. The V end lost 6 bases, the J end lost 6 bases, and 18 bases lay between the germline ends. This CDR3 spans 14 amino acids. Germline CDR1 is SGHRS and CDR2 is YFSETQ. The CDR3 DNA follows: TGCGCCAGCAAGTTCGACGTTAGCGGGGCTGAAGCTTTCTTT. Translating it yields CASKFDVSGAEAFF.

The chain is built from TRBV5-6 and TRBJ2-2; tentatively, D is TRBD1 (6 bases). Germline V gene data show CDR1 as SGHDT and CDR2 as YYEEEE. The CDR3 spans 19 residues. Trimming shortened V by 4 bases and J by 6 bases, and 28 bases separated the two germline ends. The CDR3 DNA reads TGTGCCAGCAGCCCCCCTGCGGGTAGTCAGGGGTCTAGGGCCGGGGAGCTGTTTTTT. It translates to CASSPPAGSQGSRAGELFF. The whole variable domain, filled in from reference TRBV5-6 and TRBJ2-2, reads DAGVTQSPTHLIKTRGQQVTLRCSPKSGHDTVSWYQQALGQGPQFIFQYYEEEERQRGNFPDRFSGHQFPNYSSELNVNALLLGDSALYLCASSPPAGSQGSRAGELFFGEGSRLTVL.

V usage is TRBV5-5 and J usage is TRBJ2-3, with D perhaps matching TRBD1 (5 bases). This CDR3 has 17 residues. The germline CDR1 and CDR2 sequences are SGHKS and YYEKEE (reference sequence). V was shortened by 4 bases and J by 1 base, with 19 bases between the two germline ends. CDR3 sequence: CASSPPPSGWRTDTQYF. The CDR3 DNA is TGTGCCAGCAGCCCACCCCCTTCAGGGTGGCGCACAGATACGCAGTATTTT.

The CDR3 region is CASKQGQGESYEQYF. Here the CDR3 DNA reads TGTGCCAGCAAGCAGGGACAGGGGGAATCCTACGAGCAGTACTTC. The chain recombines TRBV6-5 with TRBJ2-7; 11 positions agree with TRBD1. Germline V gene lookup returns CDR1 MNHEY and CDR2 SVGAGI. This CDR3 has 15 amino acids. Trimming at V came to 7 bases and at J to 1 base, leaving 6 bases not matched to a gene.

This clone was counted a few times. V gene TRBV2 combines with J gene TRBJ2-5, with TRBD2 as a possible D gene (5 bases). Deletions cut 4 bases from V and 4 bases from J, with 13 bases between. CDR1 is SNHLY and CDR2 is FYNNEI in the germline V gene. This CDR3 is built from 14 residues. As DNA, the CDR3 is TGTGCCAGCAGTGCTACTAGGAACGGAGAGACCCAGTACTTC. It translates to CASSATRNGETQYF.

The genes are TRBV28 and TRBJ1-2, with D unclear. This CDR3 is 12 amino acids long. Germline V CDR1 and CDR2: MDHEN, SYDVKM. V shed 8 bases and J shed 5 bases, with 12 bases lying between them. The CDR3 region has the DNA TGTGCCAGCGCGCCAGGTCTTTATGGCTACACCTTC. The encoded protein is CASAPGLYGYTF.

The chain combines TRBV7-9 with TRBJ2-7; possible D gene TRBD2, 5 bases. The CDR3 has 19 amino acids. Germline-derived CDR1 and CDR2 are SEHNR and FQNEAQ (reference sequence). V lost 4 bases and J lost 2, with 27 bases in between. This chain's CDR3 is CASSSSLGATTDFAYEQYF. The CDR3, as DNA: TGTGCCAGCAGCTCCTCCCTAGGCGCGACTACCGACTTCGCCTACGAGCAGTACTTC.

About this clone: At one end, the junction sequence differs from germline, possibly due to a read error. The rearrangement links TRBV6-4 to TRBJ2-3; D call uncertain. CDR1 MRHNA and CDR2 SNTAGT come from the germline V gene. The CDR3 is made up of 13 amino acids. CDR3 coding DNA: TGTGCCAGCAGTGAAGACCCTACAGAAACGCAGTATTTT. It codes for CASSEDPTETQYF.

The rearrangement links TRBV9 to TRBJ2-4; TRBD2 might be the D (6 bases). This CDR3 has 15 residues. CDR1 SGDLS and CDR2 YYNGEE come from the germline V gene. V lost 2 bases to trimming and J lost 8 bases, with 17 bases between them. CDR3 amino acids: CASSVNGARRDIQYF. In nucleotides, the CDR3 is TGTGCCAGCAGCGTGAACGGAGCCCGGAGGGACATTCAGTACTTC.

This clone came up once. The J gene is TRBJ2-5, the V gene TRBV18; 9 bases fit TRBD2. Matching the DNA end better, TRBJ2-7 makes the J call doubtful. Per the germline V gene, CDR1 is KGHSH and CDR2 is LQKENI. CDR3 length: 14 amino acids. CDR3 nucleotide sequence: TGTGCCAGCTCACTAACTAGCGGGCAAGACGAGCAGTACTTC. Its translation is CASSLTSGQDEQYF.

J is TRBJ1-4 and V is TRBV4-1, with a tentative D call TRBD1 (6 bases). Germline V gives CDR1 MGHRA, CDR2 YSYEKL. The CDR3 covers 15 residues. V shed 4 bases and J shed 12 bases, with 21 bases lying between them. CDR3 nucleotide sequence: TGCGCCAGCAGCCCAGGGGAGGGCGATTCTTGGGAACTGTTTTTT. It specifies CASSPGEGDSWELFF.

This chain links TRBV27 with TRBJ1-1, with 7 positions matching TRBD1. The ends lost 5 bases at V and 6 bases at J; junction bases unmatched: 6. This CDR3 has 13 residues. Germline V gene sequence: CDR1 MNHEY, CDR2 SMNVEV (reference sequence). The DNA of the CDR3 is TGTGCCAGCAGTGCCAGACAGGGCCCTGAAGCTTTCTTT. The encoded protein is CASSARQGPEAFF.